Each of the 32 T cell receptor beta chains below was sequenced from the same sample in a study of beta chain features in type 1 diabetes. Every isolated RNA sample was fully reverse transcribed, so sequencing captured expressed TCRB transcripts. Profiled with immunoSEQ multiplex PCR; TCRdb holds only in-frame clones, not every one. The sample lists some 330,000 clones; approximately 10% were seen once. The sequenced sample was naive CD4+ T cells from blood. These receptors all stem from a woman in her twenties or thirties in good health.

The V call is TRBV28, the J call TRBJ2-1; 11 nucleotides agree with TRBD2. Germline lookup yields CDR1 MDHEN and CDR2 SYDVKM. The junction had 8 bases not matched to a gene; V was cut back by 6 bases and J by 4 bases. The CDR3 contains 16 residues. The CDR3 loop is CASRPSLAGVYNEQFF. CDR3 nucleotides: TGTGCCAGCAGACCTTCACTAGCGGGAGTTTACAATGAGCAGTTCTTC.

The chain uses TRBV7-9 and TRBJ1-1, with 9 bases lining up with TRBD1. Per the germline V gene, CDR1 is SEHNR and CDR2 is FQNEAQ (reference sequence). V shed 4 bases and J 4 bases; nucleotides not matched to a gene: 4. CDR3 length: 14 residues. The DNA for the CDR3 is TGTGCCAGCAGCTCACAGGGGGCCAGCACTGAAGCTTTCTTT. It is translated as CASSSQGASTEAFF.

This clone occurred a few times. This sequence joins TRBV28 and TRBJ2-5; 7 positions agree with TRBD1. Germline V gene data show CDR1 as MDHEN and CDR2 as SYDVKM. V was pared by 6 bases and J by 7 bases, with 5 bases of the junction left unmatched. CDR3 length: 12 amino acids. CDR3 sequence: CASSEGGRTQYF. DNA of the CDR3: TGTGCCAGCAGCGAAGGGGGCCGGACCCAGTACTTC.

V and J are TRBV6-6 and TRBJ2-2; the match to TRBD2 covers 11 bases. The CDR3 has 16 residues. Germline lookup yields CDR1 MNHNY and CDR2 SVGAGI (reference sequence). V trimming: 6 bases; J trimming: 7 bases; junction bases outside the gene matches: 10. The CDR3, as DNA: TGTGCCAGCAGCAGCCTACTAGCGGGAGACGTCGGGGAGCTGTTTTTT. Translated: CASSSLLAGDVGELFF.

The chain combines TRBV4-2 with TRBJ2-7; 10 positions match TRBD1. Looked up from germline, CDR1 is LGHNA and CDR2 is YNFKEQ. The CDR3 has 16 residues. V was pared by 2 bases and J by 3 bases, with 7 bases of the junction left unmatched. The chain's CDR3 is CASSQSGGQGIYEQYF. The CDR3 nucleotides are TGTGCCAGCAGCCAAAGTGGGGGACAGGGGATCTACGAGCAGTACTTC.

The rearrangement uses TRBV4-2 and TRBJ2-2; 8 bases fit TRBD1. The V gene's germline CDR1 is LGHNA and CDR2 YNFKEQ. V was pared by 1 base and J by 4 bases, with 5 bases of the junction left unmatched. CDR3 length: 16 residues. CDR3: CASSQVDRASTGELFF. CDR3 DNA: TGTGCCAGCAGCCAAGTGGACAGGGCGAGCACCGGGGAGCTGTTTTTT.

The chain couples TRBV25-1 to TRBJ2-7, with a possible D match to TRBD1 (6 bases). With 3 bases removed from V and 6 bases from J, the gap between germline ends came to 9 bases. CDR1 MGHDK and CDR2 SYGVNS come from the germline V gene. The CDR3 length is 12 residues. CDR3: CASSDRGAEQYF. Here the CDR3 DNA reads TGTGCCAGCAGTGACAGGGGCGCCGAGCAGTACTTC.

This chain joins TRBV15 and TRBJ2-1; D unclear. Trimming shortened V by 6 bases and J by 5 bases, and 17 bases separated the two germline ends. Germline CDR1 LNHNV, CDR2 YYDKDF (reference sequence). The CDR3 covers 15 residues. In DNA, the CDR3 is TGTGCCACCAGTCGGGTCCGGTCTCTAAACAATGAGCAGTTCTTC. Residues: CATSRVRSLNNEQFF.

The V and J genes are TRBV6-5 and TRBJ2-1, with TRBD2 matching 9 bases. The CDR3 runs 12 residues. J was trimmed by 10 bases and V by 5 bases; bases with no gene match: 3. Germline CDR1 reads MNHEY; CDR2 reads SVGAGI. CDR3 sequence (DNA): TGTGCCAGCAGTAGCGGGGGGAGAGAGCAGTTCTTC. Protein: CASSSGGREQFF.

This clone was recorded a few times. The gene calls are TRBV11-2 and TRBJ2-7; D is unclear. Trimming removed 10 bases from V and 0 bases from J, with 16 bases in between. There are 14 residues in the CDR3. The germline V gene encodes CDR1 SGHAT and CDR2 FQNNGV. The CDR3 protein is CATIGDRYSYEQYF. In DNA, the CDR3 is TGTGCCACCATTGGAGACCGGTACTCCTACGAGCAGTACTTC.

This clone was seen a handful of times. V usage is TRBV18 and J usage is TRBJ1-1, with TRBD1 identical over 7 bases. Germline lookup yields CDR1 KGHSH and CDR2 LQKENI. The length of the CDR3 is 15 residues. V lost 2 bases to trimming and J lost 5 bases; unmatched junction nucleotides: 8. The CDR3: CASSPGGQSITEAFF. The DNA of the CDR3 is TGTGCCAGCTCACCAGGGGGACAGTCTATTACTGAAGCTTTCTTT. Full variable domain (remainder filled in from reference TRBV18 and TRBJ1-1): NAGVMQNPRHLVRRRGQEARLRCSPMKGHSHVYWYRQLPEEGLKFMVYLQKENIIDESGMPKERFSAEFPKEGPSILRIQQVVRGDSAAYFCASSPGGQSITEAFFGQGTRLTVV.

This clone was counted between two and nine times. The chain recombines TRBV27 with TRBJ2-1; D uncertain. CDR1 MNHEY and CDR2 SMNVEV come from the germline V gene (reference sequence). This CDR3 is built from 14 residues. The germline V and J ends were trimmed by 3 bases and 0 bases, with 6 bases remaining between them. CDR3 residues: CASSFEDSYNEQFF. In DNA form, the CDR3 reads TGTGCCAGCAGTTTCGAGGACTCCTACAATGAGCAGTTCTTC.

As concerns this clone: Other DNA variants within this sample encode the same CDR3. The V and J genes are TRBV6-5 and TRBJ2-7; TRBD2 might be the D (7 bases). The CDR3 consists of 15 residues. Germline assignment: CDR1 MNHEY and CDR2 SVGAGI. The V gene lost 0 bases and the J gene lost 0 bases, with 9 bases spanning the gap. In DNA form, the CDR3 reads TGTGCCAGCAGTTACTCGGGGGGGCGCTCCTACGAGCAGTACTTC. It codes for CASSYSGGRSYEQYF.

This clone was detected a few times. The chain recombines TRBV7-2 with TRBJ2-2; the match to TRBD2 covers 9 bases. The CDR3 is 16 amino acids. The V gene's germline CDR1 is SGHTA and CDR2 FQGNSA. V shed 0 bases, J shed 6 bases, and the junction held 5 bases outside the gene matches. The CDR3 bases are TGTGCCAGCAGCTTAGCTGCTAGCGGGATCGCCGGGGAGCTGTTTTTT. Its translation is CASSLAASGIAGELFF.

A few counts support this clone. This rearrangement joins TRBV6-5 to TRBJ1-4; 7 nucleotides line up with TRBD1. V gave up 2 bases and J gave up 6 bases; unmatched junction bases: 3. Germline CDR1 MNHEY, CDR2 SVGAGI. The CDR3 sequence is 14 residues long. CDR3 region: CASSYDRADEKLFF. CDR3 nucleotide sequence: TGTGCCAGCAGTTACGACAGGGCGGATGAAAAACTGTTTTTT.

J is TRBJ2-7 and V is TRBV6-1, with 10 positions matching TRBD1. Germline CDR1 is MNHNS and CDR2 is SASEGT. The junction had 7 bases not matched to a gene; V was cut back by 3 bases and J by 5 bases. This CDR3 is 15 amino acids long. The CDR3 loop reads CASSEETGGNHEQYF. The CDR3 DNA follows: TGTGCCAGCAGTGAGGAGACAGGGGGCAACCACGAGCAGTACTTC.

The chain recombines TRBV6-4 with TRBJ2-7, with 10 bases fitting TRBD1. This CDR3 is built from 15 residues. Germline assignment: CDR1 MRHNA and CDR2 SNTAGT. V lost 4 bases and J lost 3; bases outside the gene matches: 6. The chain's CDR3 is CASSVDRGQGYEQYF. The CDR3 bases are TGTGCCAGCAGTGTAGACAGGGGGCAGGGCTACGAGCAGTACTTC.

The table lists this clone with a few counts. V gene TRBV18 combines with J gene TRBJ2-1; tentative D call: TRBD1 (6 bases). V lost 2 bases to trimming and J lost 8 bases, with 10 bases between them. The CDR3 has 13 amino acids. Germline V gene sequence: CDR1 KGHSH, CDR2 LQKENI. Written as DNA, the CDR3 is TGTGCCAGCTCACCATCCAGGGGCGATGAGCAGTTCTTC. Translated, it gives CASSPSRGDEQFF.

The CDR3 sequence is CSASQRFEQFF. The CDR3 DNA reads as TGCAGTGCCAGCCAGCGTTTCGAGCAGTTCTTC. V is TRBV20-1 and J is TRBJ2-1; D remains unclear. The CDR3 totals 11 residues. Germline CDR1 and CDR2: DFQATT and SNEGSKA (reference sequence). V lost 6 bases, J lost 10 bases, and 13 bases lay in between.

This clone was seen a handful of times. The J gene is TRBJ2-1, the V gene TRBV2, with D perhaps matching TRBD1 (5 bases). Trimming removed 7 bases from V and 1 base from J, with 11 bases in between. The CDR3 extends over 14 amino acids. Per germline, CDR1 SNHLY and CDR2 FYNNEI. The CDR3 DNA reads TGTGCCAGCATTCCAGGGTCATCCTACAATGAGCAGTTCTTC. It yields the protein CASIPGSSYNEQFF.

This clone was seen a handful of times. The rearrangement uses TRBV5-4 and TRBJ2-5, with D maybe TRBD1 (7 bases). V was clipped by 5 bases and J by 5 bases, with 22 bases between them. The V gene's germline CDR1 is SGHNT and CDR2 YYREEE (reference sequence). This CDR3 has 16 amino acids. CDR3 bases: TGTGCCAGCAGACAGGCAGCAGGGGGGAACGGCGAGACCCAGTACTTC. It yields the protein CASRQAAGGNGETQYF.

This clone has more than one count but fewer than ten. The V and J genes are TRBV11-2 and TRBJ2-1; 10 bases align to TRBD2. The CDR3 covers 18 residues. The trim removed 4 bases at V and 0 bases at J, leaving 9 bases unmatched. Germline-derived CDR1 and CDR2 are SGHAT and FQNNGV. The CDR3 DNA follows: TGTGCCAGCAGCTCCTCAGGACTAGCGGTAAGCTCCTACAATGAGCAGTTCTTC. It translates to CASSSSGLAVSSYNEQFF.

This clone has just a few counts. The chain combines TRBV29-1 with TRBJ2-3, with TRBD2 matching over 7 bases. This CDR3 spans 11 amino acids. Germline V gene sequence: CDR1 SQVTM, CDR2 ANQGSEA. The V and J ends lost 5 bases and 9 bases, in that order; junction bases with no gene match: 5. This chain's CDR3 is CSVLLGGTQYF. The CDR3 DNA is TGCAGCGTTCTCTTGGGAGGGACGCAGTATTTT.

V is TRBV5-4 and J is TRBJ1-3, with 8 bases fitting TRBD1. The germline CDR1 and CDR2 sequences are SGHNT and YYREEE (reference sequence). The V gene end was trimmed by 5 bases and the J gene end by 8 bases; junction bases not matched to a gene: 6. The CDR3 contains 13 residues. CDR3 residues: CASRLQGVDTIYF. The CDR3 DNA sequence: TGTGCCAGCAGGTTACAGGGGGTGGACACCATATATTTT.

V and J are TRBV11-3 and TRBJ2-6, with D possibly matching TRBD1 (5 bases). V was clipped by 9 bases and J by 1 base, with 7 bases between them. Germline CDR1 reads SGHNT; CDR2 reads YENEEA. There are 13 residues in the CDR3. In DNA form, the CDR3 reads TGTGCCAGAACAGGTTCTGGGGCCAACGTCCTGACTTTC. It yields the protein CARTGSGANVLTF.

In this sample, this clone turned up a few times. V usage is TRBV5-1 and J usage is TRBJ2-1; perhaps TRBD2 as D (6 bases). Germline V gene lookup returns CDR1 SGHRS and CDR2 YFSETQ. V was pared by 5 bases and J by 4 bases, with 10 bases between. The CDR3 has 13 amino acids. The CDR3 region is CASRGGEYNEQFF. CDR3 DNA: TGCGCCAGCAGGGGGGGAGAGTACAATGAGCAGTTCTTC. The whole variable domain, filled in from reference TRBV5-1 and TRBJ2-1, reads KAGVTQTPRYLIKTRGQQVTLSCSPISGHRSVSWYQQTPGQGLQFLFEYFSETQRNKGNFPGRFSGRQFSNSRSEMNVSTLELGDSALYLCASRGGEYNEQFFGPGTRLTVL.

This chain uses TRBV5-1 with TRBJ2-5; no firm D call. Germline V lookup: CDR1 SGHRS, CDR2 YFSETQ. The CDR3 has 12 amino acids. The V and J ends lost 6 bases and 0 bases respectively, with 6 bases between them. The CDR3 sequence is CASTRNQETQYF. DNA of the CDR3: TGCGCCAGCACTAGAAACCAAGAGACCCAGTACTTC.

The chain links TRBV4-1 to TRBJ1-4; no reliable D call. V was clipped by 3 bases and J by 5 bases, with 10 bases between them. The length of the CDR3 is 14 residues. Germline lookup yields CDR1 MGHRA and CDR2 YSYEKL. CDR3: CASSQPRWNEKLFF. The CDR3 DNA sequence: TGCGCCAGCAGCCAGCCTCGGTGGAATGAAAAACTGTTTTTT.

This chain uses TRBV11-3 with TRBJ2-1; the D is unclear. Looked up from germline, CDR1 is SGHNT and CDR2 is YENEEA. This CDR3 contains 12 residues. Trimming took 5 bases from V and 10 from J, leaving 12 bases between them. In nucleotides, the CDR3 is TGTGCCAGCAGCCCATTGAACGGGGAGCAGTTCTTC. Protein product: CASSPLNGEQFF.

Concerning this clone: Within the sample, other DNA sequences also encode this same CDR3. The J gene is TRBJ1-4, the V gene TRBV30; no definite D call. V was shortened by 3 bases and J by 8 bases, with 13 bases between the two germline ends. The CDR3 spans 13 residues. The germline gives CDR1 GTSNPN, CDR2 SVGIG (reference sequence). CDR3 in amino acids: CAWSIQAKEKLFF. CDR3 nucleotide sequence: TGTGCCTGGAGCATCCAGGCAAAGGAAAAACTGTTTTTT.

V gene TRBV5-6 combines with J gene TRBJ1-2, with TRBD1 as a possible D gene (5 bases). CDR1 SGHDT and CDR2 YYEEEE come from the germline V gene. Trimming stripped 5 bases from V and 5 bases from J, with 22 bases between. CDR3 length: 16 amino acids. DNA for the CDR3: TGTGCCAGCAGTCTAGAGTATTCGGGGGAGCGGTATGGCTACACCTTC. This codes for CASSLEYSGERYGYTF. Full variable domain (outside the CDR3, taken from reference TRBV5-6 and TRBJ1-2): DAGVTQSPTHLIKTRGQQVTLRCSPKSGHDTVSWYQQALGQGPQFIFQYYEEEERQRGNFPDRFSGHQFPNYSSELNVNALLLGDSALYLCASSLEYSGERYGYTFGSGTRLTVV.

This clone was seen only a few times. V gene TRBV7-3 combines with J gene TRBJ2-1; TRBD1 aligns across 10 bases. Germline trimming cut 1 base from V and 8 bases from J; bases unmatched to any gene: 5. The CDR3 loop spans 15 amino acids. Germline assignment: CDR1 SGHTA and CDR2 FQGTGA. CDR3 amino acids: CASSLMGTGVYEQFF. For the CDR3, the DNA is TGTGCCAGCAGCTTAATGGGGACAGGGGTGTATGAGCAGTTCTTC.